A selection of T cell receptor beta chains follows, all from one sample in a study of beta chain features in type 1 diabetes. The protocol was immunoSEQ multiplex PCR, while the TCRdb copy is restricted to in-frame clones and leaves out a portion. The sample includes 400,000 to 600,000 clones, roughly 30% of them seen just once. Sequencing was performed on naive CD4+ T cells from blood. These receptors came from a man aged 18-30 years in good health. Both conserved end residues are part of each CDR3. A D gene is named only where the DNA matches it firmly. Rows may omit the clone size; those that give it use once, few, many or a size class.

clone size: few; J gene: TRBJ2-1; V gene: TRBV30; D gene: TRBD2; CDR3 protein: CAWTSGSGNEQFF; CDR3 DNA: TGTGCCTGGACTAGCGGGAGTGGAAATGAGCAGTTCTTC
clone size: -; J gene: TRBJ1-3; V gene: TRBV9; D gene: -; CDR3 protein: CASSVDVPGNTIYF; CDR3 DNA: TGTGCCAGCAGCGTAGACGTTCCTGGAAACACCATATATTTT
clone size: few; J gene: TRBJ2-1; V gene: TRBV13; D gene: TRBD2; CDR3 protein: CASSPRASGRSYNEQFF; CDR3 DNA: TGTGCCAGCAGCCCGCGGGCTAGCGGGAGATCCTACAATGAGCAGTTCTTC
clone size: -; J gene: TRBJ2-1; V gene: TRBV30; D gene: TRBD2; CDR3 protein: CAWSLLAGGYGEQFF; CDR3 DNA: TGTGCCTGGAGTTTACTAGCGGGAGGTTACGGTGAGCAGTTCTTC
clone size: -; J gene: TRBJ2-7; V gene: TRBV4-2; D gene: -; CDR3 protein: CASSQDLYEQYF; CDR3 DNA: TGTGCCAGCAGCCAAGATTTGTACGAGCAGTACTTC
clone size: -; J gene: TRBJ2-7; V gene: TRBV30; D gene: TRBD2; CDR3 protein: CAWSSGGPFQYF; CDR3 DNA: TGTGCCTGGAGTAGCGGGGGCCCCTTCCAGTACTTC
clone size: few; J gene: TRBJ2-5; V gene: TRBV5-1; D gene: TRBD1; CDR3 protein: CASSLSAGGEETQYF; CDR3 DNA: TGCGCCAGCAGCTTGTCTGCAGGGGGCGAGGAGACCCAGTACTTC
clone size: -; J gene: TRBJ1-5; V gene: TRBV7-9; D gene: -; CDR3 protein: CASSQGNQPQHF; CDR3 DNA: TGTGCCAGCAGCCAGGGCAATCAGCCCCAGCATTTT
clone size: few; J gene: TRBJ2-5; V gene: TRBV29-1; D gene: -; CDR3 protein: CSVTRAGSQETQYF; CDR3 DNA: TGCAGCGTCACCCGAGCGGGCAGCCAAGAGACCCAGTACTTC
clone size: -; J gene: TRBJ2-1; V gene: TRBV5-1; D gene: -; CDR3 protein: CASSLEQMGNEQFF; CDR3 DNA: TGCGCCAGCAGCTTGGAACAGATGGGGAATGAGCAGTTCTTC
clone size: -; J gene: TRBJ2-1; V gene: TRBV5-1; D gene: -; CDR3 protein: CASSFDIYNEQFF; CDR3 DNA: TGCGCCAGCAGCTTCGACATATACAATGAGCAGTTCTTC
clone size: -; J gene: TRBJ2-1; V gene: TRBV5-6; D gene: -; CDR3 protein: CASSLRMTGPNEQFF; CDR3 DNA: TGTGCCAGCAGCCTACGTATGACAGGTCCCAATGAGCAGTTCTTC
clone size: few; J gene: TRBJ1-3; V gene: TRBV30; D gene: -; CDR3 protein: CAWSGQIGNTIYF; CDR3 DNA: TGTGCCTGGAGTGGCCAGATTGGAAACACCATATATTTT
clone size: -; J gene: TRBJ2-3; V gene: TRBV30; D gene: -; CDR3 protein: CAWRRGSADTQYF; CDR3 DNA: TGTGCCTGGAGAAGGGGATCGGCAGATACGCAGTATTTT
clone size: -; J gene: TRBJ2-3; V gene: TRBV2; D gene: -; CDR3 protein: CASSWSTDTQYF; CDR3 DNA: TGTGCCAGCAGTTGGAGCACAGATACGCAGTATTTT
clone size: -; J gene: TRBJ1-2; V gene: TRBV2; D gene: -; CDR3 protein: CARLRNTNYGYTF; CDR3 DNA: TGTGCCAGACTACGCAATACTAACTATGGCTACACCTTC
clone size: -; J gene: TRBJ1-2; V gene: TRBV30; D gene: -; CDR3 protein: CAWSDSTYGYTF; CDR3 DNA: TGTGCCTGGAGTGACTCTACCTATGGCTACACCTTC
clone size: few; J gene: TRBJ2-7; V gene: TRBV9; D gene: -; CDR3 protein: CASSGPGQSPGEQYF; CDR3 DNA: TGTGCCAGCAGCGGACCAGGGCAATCTCCTGGCGAGCAGTACTTC
clone size: -; J gene: TRBJ1-2; V gene: TRBV28; D gene: TRBD1; CDR3 protein: CASRVTGEIDYGYTF; CDR3 DNA: TGTGCCAGCAGAGTGACAGGGGAAATAGACTATGGCTACACCTTC
clone size: -; J gene: TRBJ1-5; V gene: TRBV30; D gene: TRBD1; CDR3 protein: CAWEQGARQPQHF; CDR3 DNA: TGTGCCTGGGAACAGGGGGCTCGTCAGCCCCAGCATTTT
clone size: -; J gene: TRBJ2-1; V gene: TRBV2; D gene: TRBD2; CDR3 protein: CASTATSGGNEQFF; CDR3 DNA: TGTGCCAGCACCGCGACTAGCGGCGGCAATGAGCAGTTCTTC
clone size: -; J gene: TRBJ1-1; V gene: TRBV30; D gene: -; CDR3 protein: CAWSAKGRRNTEAFF; CDR3 DNA: TGTGCCTGGAGTGCGAAGGGCCGGAGGAACACTGAAGCTTTCTTT
clone size: -; J gene: TRBJ1-2; V gene: TRBV25-1; D gene: -; CDR3 protein: CASSLGRPNYGYTF; CDR3 DNA: TGTGCCAGCAGTCTTGGTAGACCTAACTATGGCTACACCTTC
clone size: -; J gene: TRBJ2-1; V gene: TRBV30; D gene: TRBD2; CDR3 protein: CAWTPPGTSGNEQFF; CDR3 DNA: TGTGCCTGGACCCCGCCGGGAACTAGCGGTAATGAGCAGTTCTTC
clone size: -; J gene: TRBJ2-3; V gene: TRBV7-8; D gene: -; CDR3 protein: CASSSPVGSTDTQYF; CDR3 DNA: TGTGCCAGCAGCTCCCCCGTGGGCAGCACAGATACGCAGTATTTT
clone size: few; J gene: TRBJ2-5; V gene: TRBV7-8; D gene: TRBD2; CDR3 protein: CASSRGLASLGETQYF; CDR3 DNA: TGTGCCAGCAGCAGGGGACTAGCTTCCCTAGGGGAGACCCAGTACTTC
clone size: few; J gene: TRBJ2-4; V gene: TRBV2; D gene: TRBD1; CDR3 protein: CASSPRDRRKNIQYF; CDR3 DNA: TGTGCCAGCAGCCCAAGGGACAGGAGGAAAAACATTCAGTACTTC
clone size: -; J gene: TRBJ1-2; V gene: TRBV5-1; D gene: -; CDR3 protein: CASRLVAEPANYGYTF; CDR3 DNA: TGCGCCAGCAGACTGGTGGCAGAGCCGGCTAACTATGGCTACACCTTC
clone size: -; J gene: TRBJ1-1; V gene: TRBV29-1; D gene: -; CDR3 protein: CSVARTQVNTEAFF; CDR3 DNA: TGCAGCGTTGCACGAACGCAAGTTAACACTGAAGCTTTCTTT
clone size: few; J gene: TRBJ1-3; V gene: TRBV30; D gene: -; CDR3 protein: CAWSDQERNWRITIYF; CDR3 DNA: TGTGCCTGGAGTGACCAGGAGCGGAACTGGAGAATCACCATATATTTT
clone size: -; J gene: TRBJ2-5; V gene: TRBV6-5; D gene: -; CDR3 protein: CASSYTWTTDVTQYF; CDR3 DNA: TGTGCCAGCAGTTACACTTGGACTACTGACGTGACCCAGTACTTC
clone size: few; J gene: TRBJ2-2; V gene: TRBV2; D gene: -; CDR3 protein: CASRKTFLGELFF; CDR3 DNA: TGTGCCAGCAGAAAAACCTTTCTCGGGGAGCTGTTTTTT
clone size: few; J gene: TRBJ2-1; V gene: TRBV28; D gene: TRBD2; CDR3 protein: CASSPSSGRPNEQFF; CDR3 DNA: TGTGCCAGCAGTCCCTCTAGCGGGAGGCCCAATGAGCAGTTCTTC